The 19 T cell receptor beta chains presented below share a single source sample, sequenced in a study of cytotoxic CD8 clonotypes in ibrutinib-treated CLL. Assay: immunoSEQ multiplex PCR; the TCRdb copy retains only in-frame clones and omits some. The sample holds about 35,000 clones, about 64% seen once. Material: PBMCs, obtained at disease progression, from a patient treated with ibrutinib. The source of these receptors is a human donor with chronic lymphocytic leukemia.

This clone has a handful of counts. CDR3: CASSSQPGLAGAGELFF. The DNA of the CDR3 is TGCGCCAGCAGCTCCCAACCGGGACTAGCGGGGGCCGGGGAGCTGTTTTTT. The chain recombines TRBV5-1 with TRBJ2-2, with 14 bases lining up with TRBD2. CDR1 is SGHRS, CDR2 YFSETQ, per germline. The CDR3 has 17 residues. V trimming: 3 bases; J trimming: 6 bases; junction bases outside the gene matches: 7.

The chain combines TRBV6-1 with TRBJ1-6; unclear D gene. CDR3 length: 15 amino acids. V was pared by 1 base and J by 7 bases, with 11 bases between. Germline V gene data show CDR1 as MNHNS and CDR2 as SASEGT. The CDR3 loop is CASSEDTEWNSPLHF. The DNA of the CDR3 is TGTGCCAGCAGTGAAGATACAGAGTGGAATTCACCCCTCCACTTT.

The chain joins TRBV2 to TRBJ2-1, with 10 bases aligning to TRBD1. This CDR3 region has 19 residues. J lost 4 bases, V lost 0 bases, and 12 bases had no gene match. Looked up from germline, CDR1 is SNHLY and CDR2 is FYNNEI. CDR3 nucleotides: TGTGCCAGCAGTGAAGCGCTTCGGGGACAGGGGCGGAAGTACAATGAGCAGTTCTTC. Its protein is CASSEALRGQGRKYNEQFF.

The V call is TRBV19, the J call TRBJ2-4, with D tentatively TRBD2 (6 bases). V was trimmed by 3 bases and J by 6 bases, leaving 12 bases between them. The CDR3 spans 14 residues. Germline CDR1 reads LNHDA; CDR2 reads SQIVND (reference sequence). CDR3 protein: CASSIGGKRNIQYF. Here the CDR3 DNA reads TGTGCCAGTAGTATCGGGGGAAAAAGAAACATTCAGTACTTC.

The sample holds a few counts of this clone. The gene calls are TRBV6-5 and TRBJ2-5; TRBD1 matches at 12 bases. Germline CDR1 reads MNHEY; CDR2 reads SVGAGI. J gave up 5 bases and V 5 bases, and 3 bases lay outside the gene matches. CDR3 length: 14 residues. The CDR3 DNA sequence: TGTGCCAGCAGTCCGGGACAGGGGGCCGAGACCCAGTACTTC. Translating gives CASSPGQGAETQYF.

The rearrangement uses TRBV5-1 and TRBJ2-2, with 8 bases that match TRBD1. In germline, CDR1 is SGHRS, CDR2 YFSETQ. Germline trimming cut 4 bases from V and 6 bases from J; bases unmatched to any gene: 8. The CDR3 extends over 15 amino acids. Here the CDR3 reads CASSRTTGESGELFF. In DNA, the CDR3 is TGCGCCAGCAGCCGAACGACAGGGGAATCCGGGGAGCTGTTTTTT.

There are a few counts of this clone. V gene TRBV4-2 combines with J gene TRBJ2-7; D is possibly TRBD2 (6 bases). Trimming took 0 bases from V and 7 from J, leaving 10 bases between them. The germline V gene encodes CDR1 LGHNA and CDR2 YNFKEQ. The CDR3 runs 13 residues. The CDR3 DNA follows: TGTGCCAGCAGCCAAGACTCGGGGAGGGAGCAGTACTTC. It is translated as CASSQDSGREQYF.

V usage is TRBV11-3 and J usage is TRBJ1-3; 7 positions agree with TRBD1. Germline V CDR1 and CDR2: SGHNT, YENEEA. This CDR3 is built from 18 residues. V lost 0 bases and J lost 1; bases outside the gene matches: 9. Written as DNA, the CDR3 is TGTGCCAGCAGCTTAGATCCCCCGGCAGGGGGTTCTGGAAACACCATATATTTT. Translation gives CASSLDPPAGGSGNTIYF. Full variable domain (remainder filled in from reference TRBV11-3 and TRBJ1-3): EAGVVQSPRYKIIEKKQPVAFWCNPISGHNTLYWYLQNLGQGPELLIRYENEEAVDDSQLPKDRFSAERLKGVDSTLKIQPAELGDSAVYLCASSLDPPAGGSGNTIYFGEGSWLTVV.

DNA for the CDR3: TGTGCCAGCAGCTTGACTCTAGCTGCCAACCTCAATGAGCAGTTCTTC. This encodes CASSLTLAANLNEQFF. The rearrangement uses TRBV7-8 and TRBJ2-1; the D gene is possibly TRBD2 (5 bases). This CDR3 is built from 16 residues. V was clipped by 3 bases and J by 6 bases, with 18 bases between them. CDR1 is SGHVS, CDR2 FQNEAQ, per germline.

The rearrangement links TRBV6-1 to TRBJ1-5; a possible D gene is TRBD1 (5 bases). Germline V gives CDR1 MNHNS, CDR2 SASEGT. The CDR3 covers 15 residues. The V and J ends lost 10 bases and 1 base respectively, with 17 bases between them. CDR3 sequence: CATIAGLGSNQPQHF. The DNA of the CDR3 is TGTGCCACCATTGCAGGGCTGGGAAGCAATCAGCCCCAGCATTTT.

The chain employs TRBV27 and TRBJ1-5, with D uncertain. Per the germline V gene, CDR1 is MNHEY and CDR2 is SMNVEV (reference sequence). Deletions cut 5 bases from V and 2 bases from J, with 10 bases between. The CDR3 consists of 14 residues. DNA of the CDR3: TGTGCCAGCAGTCCCCGCACGGGCAATCAGCCCCAGCATTTT. Amino acids: CASSPRTGNQPQHF.

The chain employs TRBV5-1 and TRBJ1-1; TRBD1 might be the D (5 bases). Germline V gene lookup returns CDR1 SGHRS and CDR2 YFSETQ. Trimming took 0 bases from V and 0 from J, leaving 9 bases between them. The length of the CDR3 is 15 residues. This CDR3 is CASSLGSRVNTEAFF. CDR3 coding DNA: TGCGCCAGCAGCTTGGGGTCCAGGGTGAACACTGAAGCTTTCTTT.

CDR3 residues: CASSRKASGGALQETQYF. As DNA, the CDR3 is TGTGCCAGCAGTCGTAAGGCTAGCGGGGGGGCCCTGCAAGAGACCCAGTACTTC. The V call is TRBV2, the J call TRBJ2-5; TRBD2 aligns across 12 bases. CDR3 length: 18 residues. Germline V gives CDR1 SNHLY, CDR2 FYNNEI. The V gene end was trimmed by 5 bases and the J gene end by 2 bases; junction bases not matched to a gene: 12.

The DNA of the CDR3 is TGTGCCAGCAGCAACCACTGGGACTACGAGCAGTACTTC. It yields the protein CASSNHWDYEQYF. This chain links TRBV6-5 with TRBJ2-7, with D unclear. The CDR3 spans 13 residues. Trimming left V 6 bases short and J 3 bases short, with 12 bases between. CDR1 is MNHEY and CDR2 is SVGAGI in the germline V gene.

The chain carries TRBV6-5 and TRBJ2-1, with TRBD1 matching 9 bases. The J segment lost 7 bases and the V segment lost 8 bases, leaving 6 bases of the junction unmatched. CDR1 is MNHEY, CDR2 SVGAGI, per germline. The CDR3 is 13 amino acids. The CDR3, as DNA: TGTGCCAGCGCGGGACAGGGATTAAATGAGCAGTTCTTC. Residues: CASAGQGLNEQFF.

The chain has TRBV19 and TRBJ1-1, with D perhaps TRBD1 (6 bases). The V and J ends lost 5 bases and 5 bases respectively, with 12 bases between them. Germline CDR1 reads LNHDA; CDR2 reads SQIVND (reference sequence). This CDR3 has 13 amino acids. The CDR3 DNA follows: TGTGCCAGTAGTGTAAAGGGGGATACTGAAGCTTTCTTT. Translated, it gives CASSVKGDTEAFF.

The gene calls are TRBV9 and TRBJ1-5, with TRBD1 matching 9 bases. The CDR3 loop spans 14 amino acids. Germline V gene sequence: CDR1 SGDLS, CDR2 YYNGEE. Trimming took 4 bases from V and 4 from J; bases not matched to a gene: 3. The CDR3 bases are TGTGCCAGCAGCCCGGGACAGGGAAATCAGCCCCAGCATTTT. Protein product: CASSPGQGNQPQHF.

The V gene is TRBV21-1, the J gene TRBJ2-7; TRBD1, the table's D call, was not compared with the DNA. TRBV21-1 is a pseudogene. The CDR3 is made up of 16 amino acids. CDR3 coding DNA: TGTGCCAGCAGCAAAGCGCCCCCGGGACAGCAACATGAGCAGTACTTC. This gives the protein CASSKAPPGQQHEQYF.

CDR3 protein: CASSLTHGWGSTEAFF. In DNA form, the CDR3 reads TGTGCCAGCAGTTTGACCCATGGGTGGGGGAGCACTGAAGCTTTCTTT. This sequence joins TRBV27 and TRBJ1-1, with D perhaps TRBD1 (5 bases). Germline assignment: CDR1 MNHEY and CDR2 SMNVEV (reference sequence). The V end lost 3 bases, the J end lost 4 bases, and 18 bases lay between the germline ends. This CDR3 spans 16 amino acids.